This T cell receptor beta chain was observed in a study of cytomegalovirus exposure and HLA in healthy donors. This clone was seen only once. The CDR3 length is 11 residues. CDR1 MGHRA and CDR2 YSYEKL come from the germline V gene. Trimming stripped 5 bases from V and 8 bases from J, with 9 bases between. Profiled with immunoSEQ multiplex PCR; TCRdb holds only in-frame clones, not every one. Of some 88,000 clones detected, 96% appear once; the ten largest clones hold more than 0.65%. The chain is built from TRBV4-1 and TRBJ1-1; D is uncertain. The specimen sequenced was PBMCs. This sequence was found in a man younger than 30 in good health and CMV-seronegative. The CDR3 spells CASSNYEEAFF. The CDR3 DNA is TGCGCCAGCAGCAACTACGAGGAAGCTTTCTTT.